This TCR beta chain was sequenced for a study of shared clonotypes between healthy human individuals. Study results and limitations: The study found lower generation probabilities in non-shared clonotypes than in those shared by all four donors. It was observed that 5% to 6.5% of naive CD4 clonotypes were shared across a few donors.

Clones were sequenced by immunoSEQ multiplex PCR, and TCRdb holds only the in-frame ones, with some missing. The sample lists some 1.5 million clones, about 98% occurring once. The sample holds one count of this clone. Its antigen is unidentified. Other DNA variants within this sample encode the same CDR3. V shed 3 bases and J shed 8 bases, with 5 bases lying between them. Germline V gives CDR1 SNHLY, CDR2 FYNNEI. This CDR3 region has 10 residues. This TCR derives from a man younger than 45 in good health. The sequenced material came from naive CD4+ T cells sorted from blood. Subset described: CD45RA+ positively selected. The chain has TRBV2 and TRBJ2-7; no reliable D call. Here the CDR3 reads CASSDRKQYF. DNA for the CDR3: TGTGCCAGCAGTGACAGGAAGCAGTACTTC.